The 2 T cell receptor beta chains below were found in one sample sequenced in a study of CD4 T cells in relation to SARS-CoV-2 and coronaviruses. The antigens these receptors bind are not known. This table comes from immunoSEQ multiplex PCR, and its TCRdb copy is limited to in-frame clones, with some not included. The sample carries about 36,000 clones, around three quarters recorded once. Sequencing input: memory CD4+ T cells from PBMCs, cultured in vitro. The receptor source for this set is an adult with COVID-19.

J is TRBJ2-3 and V is TRBV2; D ambiguous. V dropped 4 bases and J dropped 6 bases, with 8 bases sitting between them. This CDR3 has 12 amino acids. Per the germline V gene, CDR1 is SNHLY and CDR2 is FYNNEI. CDR3: CASSAPPDTQYF. CDR3 coding DNA: TGTGCCAGCAGTGCACCGCCGGATACGCAGTATTTT.

The V gene is TRBV6-5, the J gene TRBJ2-3, with TRBD2 matching 8 bases. V lost 7 bases to trimming and J lost 4 bases; unmatched junction nucleotides: 7. This CDR3 region has 14 residues. The germline V gene has CDR1 MNHEY and CDR2 SVGAGI. The CDR3 is CASKLSGTADTQYF. CDR3 coding DNA: TGTGCCAGCAAGCTTAGCGGGACGGCAGATACGCAGTATTTT.